The 9 T cell receptor beta chains listed next were all sequenced from one sample in a study of blood T cells in healthy people across ages. Next came a second PCR, run for roughly 6 to 11 cycles, which used a sample-barcoded 5' primer along with a J-beta primer mix. TCRdb itself ran the 5' RACE reads through MiXCR, one entry per CDR3 protein. The sample includes about 930,000 distinct CDR3 sequences, about 27% of them seen just once. These data also formed part of another study, on T cells of mothers and their children.

Sequenced sample: blood. All receptors derive from a woman aged 40 to 50 in good health.

This clonotype was picked up a small number of times. The chain employs TRBV18 and TRBJ1-5; D is possibly TRBD1 (5 bases). CDR1 and CDR2 from the germline V gene are KGHSH and LQKENI. Trimming removed 3 bases at V and 1 base at J, with 16 bases between. The CDR3 loop spans 17 amino acids. The CDR3 coding sequence is TGTGCCAGCTCACCCGGCGGCGGGGCGGCAAGCAATCAGCCCCAGCATTTT. This sequence encodes CASSPGGGAASNQPQHF. The full variable domain, with the rest looked up from reference TRBV18 and TRBJ1-5, is NAGVMQNPRHLVRRRGQEARLRCSPMKGHSHVYWYRQLPEEGLKFMVYLQKENIIDESGMPKERFSAEFPKEGPSILRIQQVVRGDSAAYFCASSPGGGAASNQPQHFGDGTRLSIL.

This clonotype was detected a few times. In DNA, the CDR3 is TGCAGTGTAGTGAGGGGTTTCACTGAAGCTTTCTTT. This gives the protein CSVVRGFTEAFF. This chain joins TRBV20-1 and TRBJ1-1; a weak D match, TRBD1 (5 bases). Germline CDR1 is DFQATT and CDR2 is SNEGSKA (reference sequence). The CDR3 contains 12 residues. V gave up 7 bases and J gave up 4 bases, with 13 bases separating them.

This clonotype occurred a few times. The V and J genes are TRBV27 and TRBJ2-1; 7 bases match TRBD2. This CDR3 is 14 amino acids long. V gave up 2 bases and J gave up 12 bases; unmatched junction bases: 10. Germline CDR1 MNHEY, CDR2 SMNVEV (reference sequence). The CDR3 region has the DNA TGTGCCAGCAGTTTAGGCGGCAGGCCGGGGGGGCAGTTCTTC. Protein product: CASSLGGRPGGQFF.

This chain links TRBV27 with TRBJ2-6, with D perhaps given as TRBD1 or TRBD2 (5 bases each). V shed 4 bases and J shed 0 bases, with 16 bases lying between them. The CDR3 sequence is 18 residues long. Germline CDR1 reads MNHEY; CDR2 reads SMNVEV (reference sequence). The CDR3: CASSSWGGGLSGANVLTF. CDR3 in DNA: TGTGCCAGCAGTTCTTGGGGTGGGGGTCTCTCTGGGGCCAACGTCCTGACTTTC.

J is TRBJ2-3 and V is TRBV28; 7 bases align to TRBD2. The V gene end was trimmed by 6 bases and the J gene end by 10 bases; junction bases not matched to a gene: 10. From germline, CDR1 is MDHEN and CDR2 SYDVKM. This CDR3 contains 13 residues. The CDR3 region has the DNA TGTGCCAGCAGCCCTTCCCCTAGCGGAGCGCAGTATTTT. Protein: CASSPSPSGAQYF. The whole variable domain, filled in from reference TRBV28 and TRBJ2-3, reads DVKVTQSSRYLVKRTGEKVFLECVQDMDHENMFWYRQDPGLGLRLIYFSYDVKMKEKGDIPEGYSVSREKKERFSLILESASTNQTSMYLCASSPSPSGAQYFGPGTRLTVL.

In its sample, this clonotype was seen many times. The genes are TRBV5-1 and TRBJ2-7, with TRBD1 as a possible D gene (6 bases). V shed 5 bases and J shed 3 bases, with 12 bases lying between them. Germline CDR1 SGHRS, CDR2 YFSETQ. This CDR3 has 13 amino acids. As DNA, the CDR3 is TGCGCCAGCAGACAGACAGGAAGCTACGAGCAGTACTTC. This sequence encodes CASRQTGSYEQYF. The complete variable domain, with remaining parts taken from reference TRBV5-1 and TRBJ2-7, reads KAGVTQTPRYLIKTRGQQVTLSCSPISGHRSVSWYQQTPGQGLQFLFEYFSETQRNKGNFPGRFSGRQFSNSRSEMNVSTLELGDSALYLCASRQTGSYEQYFGPGTRLTVT.

CDR3 sequence: CASSPTDRADYGYTF. In DNA, the CDR3 is TGTGCCAGCAGCCCCACGGACAGGGCTGACTATGGCTACACCTTC. The chain is built from TRBV6-2 or TRBV6-3 and TRBJ1-2; 8 nucleotides align to TRBD1. V lost 6 bases to trimming and J lost 3 bases; unmatched junction nucleotides: 9. From germline, CDR1 is MNHEY and CDR2 SVGEGT. The CDR3 length is 15 residues.

The V call is TRBV6-1, the J call TRBJ2-6, with D possibly TRBD2 on 5 matching bases. CDR1 MNHNS and CDR2 SASEGT come from the germline V gene. V gave up 2 bases and J gave up 1 base, with 6 bases separating them. This CDR3 has 15 amino acids. The CDR3 loop is CASSERESGANVLTF. CDR3 nucleotide sequence: TGTGCCAGCAGTGAAAGGGAGTCTGGGGCCAACGTCCTGACTTTC.

This clonotype was counted at least ten times. The rearrangement uses TRBV19 and TRBJ2-7, with D maybe TRBD2 (6 bases). From germline, CDR1 is LNHDA and CDR2 SQIVND (reference sequence). CDR3 length: 13 amino acids. Trimming stripped 4 bases from V and 10 bases from J, with 17 bases between. In nucleotides, the CDR3 is TGTGCCAGTAGTACTCAGACTTCGGGGGTTCAGTACTTC. Translation: CASSTQTSGVQYF. Full variable domain (rest looked up from reference TRBV19 and TRBJ2-7): DGGITQSPKYLFRKEGQNVTLSCEQNLNHDAMYWYRQDPGQGLRLIYYSQIVNDFQKGDIAEGYSVSREKKESFPLTVTSAQKNPTAFYLCASSTQTSGVQYFGPGTRLTVT.